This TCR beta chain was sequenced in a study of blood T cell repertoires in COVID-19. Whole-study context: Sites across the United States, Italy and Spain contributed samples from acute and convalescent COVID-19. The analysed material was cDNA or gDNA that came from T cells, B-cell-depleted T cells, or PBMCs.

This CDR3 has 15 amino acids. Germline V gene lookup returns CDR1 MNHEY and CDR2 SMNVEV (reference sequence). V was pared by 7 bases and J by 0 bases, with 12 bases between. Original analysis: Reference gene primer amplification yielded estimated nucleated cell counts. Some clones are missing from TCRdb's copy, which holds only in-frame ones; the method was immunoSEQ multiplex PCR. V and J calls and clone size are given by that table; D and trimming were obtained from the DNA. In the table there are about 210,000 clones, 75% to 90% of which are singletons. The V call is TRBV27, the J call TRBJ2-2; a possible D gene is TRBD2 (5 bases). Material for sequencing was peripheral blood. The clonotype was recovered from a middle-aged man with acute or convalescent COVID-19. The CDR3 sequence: CASKAGMSNTGELFF. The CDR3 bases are TGTGCCAGCAAGGCCGGGATGTCGAACACCGGGGAGCTGTTTTTT.